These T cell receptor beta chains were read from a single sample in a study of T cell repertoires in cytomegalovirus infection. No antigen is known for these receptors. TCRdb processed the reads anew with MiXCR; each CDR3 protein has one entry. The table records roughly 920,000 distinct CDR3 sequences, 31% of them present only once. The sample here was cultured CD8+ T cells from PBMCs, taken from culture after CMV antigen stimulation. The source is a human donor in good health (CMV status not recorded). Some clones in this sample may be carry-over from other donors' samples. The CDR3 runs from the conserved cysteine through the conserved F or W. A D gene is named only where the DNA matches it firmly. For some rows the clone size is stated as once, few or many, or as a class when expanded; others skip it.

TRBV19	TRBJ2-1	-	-	TGTGCCAGTAGTATTAGCCACCACTCCTACAATGAGCAGTTCTTC	CASSISHHSYNEQFF
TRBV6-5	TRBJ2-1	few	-	TGTGCCAGCAGTTACTCGGAGCAGGGGAATGAGCAGTTCTTC	CASSYSEQGNEQFF
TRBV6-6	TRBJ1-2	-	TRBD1	TGTGCCAGCAACCCGGGACAGTATGGCTACACCTTC	CASNPGQYGYTF
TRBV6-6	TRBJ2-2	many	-	TGTGCCAGCAGGAGGGACACCCCGAACACCGGGGAGCTGTTTTTT	CASRRDTPNTGELFF
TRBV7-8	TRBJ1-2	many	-	TGTGCCAGCAGCCCTAAGGACTATGGCTACACCTTC	CASSPKDYGYTF
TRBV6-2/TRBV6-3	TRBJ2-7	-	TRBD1	TGTGCCAGCAGCCTCAGGGGGAGCGAGCAGTACTTC	CASSLRGSEQYF
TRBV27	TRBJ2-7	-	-	TGTGCCAGCAGTTTATCCTCGATAGAGACACATTATTACGAGCAGTACTTC	CASSLSSIETHYYEQYF
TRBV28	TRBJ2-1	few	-	TGTGCCAGCAGTTTTGGCCCTTCCTCCTACAATGAGCAGTTCTTC	CASSFGPSSYNEQFF
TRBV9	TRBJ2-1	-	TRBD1	TGTGCCAGCAGCGTATCGGGACAGGGGGCCAATGAGCAGTTCTTC	CASSVSGQGANEQFF
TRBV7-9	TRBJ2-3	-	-	TGTGCCAGCAGTCAAGAGGGGGCAGATACGCAGTATTTT	CASSQEGADTQYF
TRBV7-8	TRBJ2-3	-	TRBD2	TGTGCCAGCAGATGGCTAGCGGGGGGGGGGCGGCCAGATACGCAGTATTTT	CASRWLAGGGRPDTQYF
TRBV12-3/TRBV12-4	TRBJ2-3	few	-	TGTGCCAGCACGGACGGGGGGCCTAGCACAGATACGCAGTATTTT	CASTDGGPSTDTQYF
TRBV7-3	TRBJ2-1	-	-	TGTGCCAGGGCGTTAGGGGATGAGCAGTTCTTC	CARALGDEQFF
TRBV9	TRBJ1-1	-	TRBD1	TGTGCCAGCAGCGCTGGGACAGGGCTGACTGAAGCTTTCTTT	CASSAGTGLTEAFF
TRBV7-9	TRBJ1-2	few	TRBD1	TGTGCCAGCAGCTTAGAAACCGGGACAGGTGATGGCTACACCTTC	CASSLETGTGDGYTF
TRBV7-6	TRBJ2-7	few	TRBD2	TGTGCCAGCAGCTTCAGCGGGGGGGCCCTCAGCGAGCAGTACTTC	CASSFSGGALSEQYF
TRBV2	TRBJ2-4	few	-	TGTGCCAGCAGCCTCCTCGATGCCAAAAACATTCAGTACTTC	CASSLLDAKNIQYF
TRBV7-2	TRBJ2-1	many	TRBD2	TGTGCCAGCAGCTTACTAGCGGGGGGAATCAATGAGCAGTTCTTC	CASSLLAGGINEQFF
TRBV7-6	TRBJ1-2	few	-	TGTGCCAGCAGCTCGTCGGACTTCTATGGCTACACCTTC	CASSSSDFYGYTF
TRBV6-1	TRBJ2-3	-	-	TGTGCCAGCAGACCCCCCACTGATACGCAGTATTTT	CASRPPTDTQYF
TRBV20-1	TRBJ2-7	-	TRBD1	TGCAGTGCTAGAGGAGGGGGCGGTTACGAGCAGTACTTC	CSARGGGGYEQYF
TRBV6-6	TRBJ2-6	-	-	TGTGCCAGCAGTTACTTGCTTAGCTCTGGGGCCAACGTCCTGACTTTC	CASSYLLSSGANVLTF
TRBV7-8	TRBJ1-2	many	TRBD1	TGTGCCAGCAGTTACAGGGGGCGCAGGGTAGATGGCTACACCTTC	CASSYRGRRVDGYTF
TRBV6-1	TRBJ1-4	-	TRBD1	TGTGCCAGCAGTGAAGGGACAGGACGTAGGGGGTTTTTT	CASSEGTGRRGFF
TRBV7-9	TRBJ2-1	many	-	TGTGCCACCCCCCAAGGGACCAATGAGCAGTTCTTC	CATPQGTNEQFF
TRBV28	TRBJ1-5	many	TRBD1	TGTGCCAGCACCCCCTGGGACAGGGGGAATCAGCCCCAGCATTTT	CASTPWDRGNQPQHF
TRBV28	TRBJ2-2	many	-	TGTGCCAGCAGTTTATCGCCGGGCACCGGGGAGCTGTTTTTT	CASSLSPGTGELFF
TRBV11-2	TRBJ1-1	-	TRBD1	TGTGCCAGCAGCCTCCGCCGGACAGGAGATGTAGCTTTCTTT	CASSLRRTGDVAFF
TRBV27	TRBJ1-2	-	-	TGTGCCAGCGGAGCCCCGCGCACCTATGGCTACACCTTC	CASGAPRTYGYTF
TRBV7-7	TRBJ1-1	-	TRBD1	TGTGCTAGCAGCCGTGGACAGGGGGCGAAAGCTTTCTTT	CASSRGQGAKAFF
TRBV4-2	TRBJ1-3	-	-	TGTGCCAGCAGTCCAGTCGCATACCTAGATTCCTCTGGAAACACCATATATTTT	CASSPVAYLDSSGNTIYF
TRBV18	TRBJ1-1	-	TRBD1	TGTGCCAACTCACCACCGGCGACAGGGATGAACACTGAAGCTTTCTTT	CANSPPATGMNTEAFF
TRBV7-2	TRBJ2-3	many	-	TGTGCCAGCAGCGCTGGGGGTCGAGACACAGATACGCAGTATTTT	CASSAGGRDTDTQYF
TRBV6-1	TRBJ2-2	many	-	TGTGCCAGCAGTGATTGGCAGGCGACGAACACCGGGGAGCTGTTTTTT	CASSDWQATNTGELFF
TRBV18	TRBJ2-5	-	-	TGTGCCAGCTCACCGGGGGGGCCTGGAAGGGAGACCCAGTACTTC	CASSPGGPGRETQYF
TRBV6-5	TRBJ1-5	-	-	TGTGCCAGCAGTTACTCGAATAATGGCAATCAGCCCCAGCATTTT	CASSYSNNGNQPQHF
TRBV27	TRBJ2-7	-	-	TGTGCCAGCAGTTTACGGAACAGGGTGGACCACGAGCAGTACTTC	CASSLRNRVDHEQYF
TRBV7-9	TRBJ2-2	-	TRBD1	TGTGCCAGCAGCCCAGCAATGGGACAGAAGATGTTTTTT	CASSPAMGQKMFF
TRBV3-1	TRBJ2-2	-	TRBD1	TGTGCCAGCAGACCGAGGGGGCGCAGCACCGGGGAGCTGTTTTTT	CASRPRGRSTGELFF